This entry lists 26 T cell receptor beta chains sequenced from one sample in a study of technical replicates of blood from a handful of donors. Clones were read by immunoSEQ multiplex PCR, and TCRdb kept only the in-frame ones, dropping some. The sample gives approximately 81,000 clones, 90% to 97% of which show up once; 0.36% is in the top ten. Sequencing used T cells isolated from PBMCs. The receptors were gathered from a human donor in good health.

The rearrangement joins TRBV27 to TRBJ1-1; 8 nucleotides line up with TRBD1. This CDR3 has 15 residues. With V trimmed by 4 bases and J by 4 bases, 8 bases remained unmatched. In germline, CDR1 is MNHEY, CDR2 SMNVEV (reference sequence). The CDR3 sequence is CASSSPGTGTTEAFF. The CDR3 region has the DNA TGTGCCAGCAGTTCTCCCGGGACAGGTACCACTGAAGCTTTCTTT.

This chain joins TRBV5-1 and TRBJ2-7; 7 nucleotides align to TRBD1. With 4 bases clipped from V and 0 bases from J, the junction kept 4 bases outside the gene matches. The CDR3 extends over 14 amino acids. Per the germline V gene, CDR1 is SGHRS and CDR2 is YFSETQ. CDR3: CASSRGDSSYEQYF. Here the CDR3 DNA reads TGCGCCAGCAGCAGAGGGGACAGCTCCTACGAGCAGTACTTC.

This chain uses TRBV4-3 with TRBJ1-2; a weak D match, TRBD1 (5 bases). Germline CDR1 is LGHNA and CDR2 is YSLEER. The germline V and J ends were trimmed by 0 bases and 2 bases, with 10 bases remaining between them. This CDR3 comprises 15 residues. CDR3 DNA sequence: TGCGCCAGCAGCCAAGAAGACAGAACCAACTATGGCTACACCTTC. It specifies CASSQEDRTNYGYTF.

This chain uses TRBV6-6 with TRBJ2-1; D gene unclear. The CDR3 totals 11 residues. Germline lookup yields CDR1 MNHNY and CDR2 SVGAGI (reference sequence). V lost 5 bases and J lost 8, with 7 bases in between. CDR3 loop: CASSEADEQFF. The DNA for the CDR3 is TGTGCCAGCAGTGAGGCAGATGAGCAGTTCTTC.

This clone was observed once. The chain links TRBV14 to TRBJ2-2; 7 bases fit TRBD1. The trim removed 0 bases at V and 2 bases at J, leaving 3 bases unmatched. This CDR3 has 16 amino acids. Germline CDR1 is SGHDN and CDR2 is FVKESK. CDR3 in DNA: TGTGCCAGCAGCCAAGATCCAGGGGGAAACACCGGGGAGCTGTTTTTT. Amino acid sequence: CASSQDPGGNTGELFF.

The chain has TRBV18 and TRBJ1-3; D unclear. V lost 2 bases to trimming and J lost 2 bases, with 10 bases between them. CDR1 is KGHSH and CDR2 is LQKENI in the germline V gene. CDR3 length: 15 amino acids. The CDR3, as DNA: TGTGCCAGCTCACCAGGCAGGCCCCCTGGAAACACCATATATTTT. It codes for CASSPGRPPGNTIYF.

The chain is built from TRBV30 and TRBJ2-7, with D possibly matching TRBD1 (5 bases). Germline V gene sequence: CDR1 GTSNPN, CDR2 SVGIG (reference sequence). This CDR3 region has 12 residues. V lost 3 bases and J 4 bases, leaving 10 bases between the germline ends. The CDR3 nucleotides are TGTGCCTGGAGGAGAGACAGTTACGAGCAGTACTTC. Translation: CAWRRDSYEQYF.

The V gene is TRBV30, the J gene TRBJ1-1; no clear D gene. The germline V and J ends were trimmed by 0 bases and 1 base, with 6 bases remaining between them. The germline gives CDR1 GTSNPN, CDR2 SVGIG (reference sequence). This CDR3 region has 13 residues. CDR3 bases: TGTGCCTGGAGTGTAAACAGGAACACTGAAGCTTTCTTT. It is translated as CAWSVNRNTEAFF.

The rearrangement links TRBV9 to TRBJ1-5; a possible D gene is TRBD1 (5 bases). The length of the CDR3 is 13 residues. V lost 0 bases and J 6 bases, leaving 7 bases between the germline ends. Germline lookup yields CDR1 SGDLS and CDR2 YYNGEE. The CDR3 loop reads CASSVGQSQPQHF. CDR3 in DNA: TGTGCCAGCAGCGTAGGACAGTCTCAGCCCCAGCATTTT.

V is TRBV7-3 and J is TRBJ2-2, with a possible D match to TRBD2 (5 bases). The ends were cut back, 4 bases at V and 4 bases at J, with 10 bases in the middle. Germline CDR1 and CDR2: SGHTA and FQGTGA. This CDR3 region has 14 residues. CDR3 DNA: TGTGCCAGCAGCTCTTCCGCGGGCACCGGGGAGCTGTTTTTT. This encodes CASSSSAGTGELFF.

This chain joins TRBV6-5 and TRBJ2-7; no definite D call. The V and J ends lost 8 bases and 0 bases respectively, with 8 bases between them. The CDR3 consists of 12 residues. Germline CDR1 reads MNHEY; CDR2 reads SVGAGI. The CDR3 sequence: CASRGSSYEQYF. As DNA, the CDR3 is TGTGCCAGCCGAGGAAGCTCCTACGAGCAGTACTTC.

The rearrangement uses TRBV27 and TRBJ2-3; 10 bases agree with TRBD1. With V trimmed by 10 bases and J by 3 bases, 13 bases remained unmatched. The length of the CDR3 is 16 residues. Germline V CDR1 and CDR2: MNHEY, SMNVEV (reference sequence). The DNA of the CDR3 is TGTGCCAACACTACCGGGACAGGGGCATGGACAGATACGCAGTATTTT. Protein: CANTTGTGAWTDTQYF.

V and J are TRBV18 and TRBJ2-7, with 7 bases that match TRBD2. CDR3 length: 14 residues. The V gene's germline CDR1 is KGHSH and CDR2 LQKENI. The trim removed 4 bases at V and 5 bases at J, leaving 8 bases unmatched. CDR3 loop: CASSRTSGSHEQYF. CDR3 DNA sequence: TGTGCCAGCTCACGGACTAGTGGTTCCCACGAGCAGTACTTC.

V and J are TRBV11-2 and TRBJ2-7; maybe TRBD1 (5 bases). CDR1 and CDR2 (germline): SGHAT, FQNNGV. The CDR3 is 14 residues long. Trimming removed 0 bases from V and 3 bases from J, with 9 bases in between. The CDR3 bases are TGTGCCAGCAGCTTAGAAGGGGCGAACTACGAGCAGTACTTC. Translation: CASSLEGANYEQYF.

This clone has a single count. This chain links TRBV5-4 with TRBJ2-1; 11 bases fit TRBD2. The ends lost 4 bases at V and 7 bases at J; junction bases unmatched: 7. This CDR3 is 15 amino acids long. CDR1 and CDR2 from the germline V gene are SGHNT and YYREEE (reference sequence). The DNA for the CDR3 is TGTGCCAGCAGCCCGTTGACTAGCGGGACGAATGAGCAGTTCTTC. This codes for CASSPLTSGTNEQFF.

This chain links TRBV9 with TRBJ2-5; a possible D gene is TRBD1 (5 bases). The CDR3 runs 14 residues. Deletions cut 3 bases from V and 4 bases from J, with 13 bases between. Germline V gene data show CDR1 as SGDLS and CDR2 as YYNGEE. CDR3 nucleotide sequence: TGTGCCAGCAGCGGCGACAGTACGGGAGAGACCCAGTACTTC. Amino acids: CASSGDSTGETQYF.

This clone has just a few counts. The chain couples TRBV27 to TRBJ2-7; D is perhaps TRBD1 (6 bases). The CDR3 runs 13 residues. V was shortened by 4 bases and J by 1 base, with 8 bases between the two germline ends. CDR1 MNHEY and CDR2 SMNVEV come from the germline V gene (reference sequence). CDR3 protein: CASSYDRSYEQYF. The CDR3 nucleotides are TGTGCCAGCAGTTACGACAGGTCCTACGAGCAGTACTTC.

CDR3 coding DNA: TGCGCCAGCAGTCAGGACAGGGGGCGCCAATTCTATGGCTACACCTTC. Encoded protein: CASSQDRGRQFYGYTF. This chain links TRBV4-3 with TRBJ1-2; 11 nucleotides line up with TRBD1. The CDR3 loop spans 16 amino acids. The V gene end was trimmed by 6 bases and the J gene end by 4 bases; junction bases not matched to a gene: 10. Germline values: CDR1 LGHNA, CDR2 YSLEER.

V gene TRBV30 combines with J gene TRBJ2-4; TRBD1 aligns across 11 bases. CDR1 GTSNPN and CDR2 SVGIG come from the germline V gene (reference sequence). The CDR3 consists of 19 residues. The J segment lost 1 base and the V segment lost 2 bases, leaving 13 bases of the junction unmatched. CDR3 coding DNA: TGTGCCTGGAGTTCAGTGAGGACAGGGGGCGTCGGGGCCAAAAACATTCAGTACTTC. It yields the protein CAWSSVRTGGVGAKNIQYF.

V is TRBV20-1 and J is TRBJ2-1, with D unclear. The CDR3 loop spans 9 amino acids. V lost 7 bases, J lost 12 bases, and 10 bases lay in between. The germline V gene encodes CDR1 DFQATT and CDR2 SNEGSKA (reference sequence). As DNA, the CDR3 is TGCAGTGTAGAGCCAGGGCAGTTCTTC. Translation gives CSVEPGQFF.

This chain links TRBV19 with TRBJ2-7, with 11 positions matching TRBD2. Germline V gene data show CDR1 as LNHDA and CDR2 as SQIVND (reference sequence). The junction had 10 bases not matched to a gene; V was cut back by 10 bases and J by 2 bases. The CDR3 consists of 15 residues. The CDR3 DNA follows: TGTGCCACCATGGAGGGGACTAGCGGCGCCTACGAGCAGTACTTC. It yields the protein CATMEGTSGAYEQYF.

Turning to this clone: Other DNA sequences in the sample encode the same CDR3. V is TRBV27 and J is TRBJ2-1; a weak D match, TRBD2 (6 bases). This CDR3 region has 13 residues. Germline V CDR1 and CDR2: MNHEY, SMNVEV (reference sequence). V lost 3 bases to trimming and J lost 4 bases, with 7 bases between them. The CDR3 DNA reads TGTGCCAGCAGTTTTAGCGGTTACAATGAGCAGTTCTTC. Its protein is CASSFSGYNEQFF.

This chain connects TRBV29-1 to TRBJ2-7; TRBD2 aligns across 11 bases. CDR3 length: 16 residues. Trimming took 3 bases from V and 5 from J; bases not matched to a gene: 12. The germline gives CDR1 SQVTM, CDR2 ANQGSEA. In DNA form, the CDR3 reads TGCAGCGTTGAGGGATACACTAGCGGGAGTCAGGACGAGCAGTACTTC. The encoded protein is CSVEGYTSGSQDEQYF.

This sequence joins TRBV5-8 and TRBJ1-1; 7 bases align to TRBD1. CDR1 is SGHTS and CDR2 is YDEGEE in the germline V gene. There are 18 residues in the CDR3. With V trimmed by 3 bases and J by 0 bases, 14 bases remained unmatched. CDR3 nucleotide sequence: TGTGCCAGCAGCTCCGTAAGACAGGGTTACAACATGAACACTGAAGCTTTCTTT. Translation gives CASSSVRQGYNMNTEAFF.

V and J are TRBV7-9 and TRBJ2-1, with D maybe TRBD2 (6 bases). The V and J ends lost 1 base and 7 bases respectively, with 11 bases between them. Germline CDR1 SEHNR, CDR2 FQNEAQ (reference sequence). This CDR3 spans 14 amino acids. The CDR3 DNA sequence: TGTGCCAGCAGCTTAGAATTCAGCGGGAATGAGCAGTTCTTC. This encodes CASSLEFSGNEQFF.

The chain has TRBV6-1 and TRBJ2-3; no firm D call. CDR1 MNHNS and CDR2 SASEGT come from the germline V gene. V dropped 1 base and J dropped 6 bases, with 8 bases sitting between them. This CDR3 has 13 amino acids. CDR3 coding DNA: TGTGCCAGCAGTGAAGGTGAAGCTGATACGCAGTATTTT. Translating it yields CASSEGEADTQYF.